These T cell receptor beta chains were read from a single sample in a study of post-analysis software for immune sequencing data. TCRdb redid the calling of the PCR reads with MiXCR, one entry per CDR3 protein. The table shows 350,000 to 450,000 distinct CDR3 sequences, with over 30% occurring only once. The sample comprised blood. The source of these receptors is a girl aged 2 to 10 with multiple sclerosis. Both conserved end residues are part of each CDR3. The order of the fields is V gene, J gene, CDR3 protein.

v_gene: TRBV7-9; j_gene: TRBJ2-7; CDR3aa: CASSAARSSYEQYF
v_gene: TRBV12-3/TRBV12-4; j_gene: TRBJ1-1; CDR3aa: CASSPRTGSNTEAFF
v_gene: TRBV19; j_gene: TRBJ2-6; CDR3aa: CASSIDGGSGANVLTF
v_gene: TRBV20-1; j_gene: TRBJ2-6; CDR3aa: CSAPKVGAPGANVLTF
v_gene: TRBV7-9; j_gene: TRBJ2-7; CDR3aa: CARLPRWSYGQYF
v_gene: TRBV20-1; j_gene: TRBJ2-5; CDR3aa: CSARDPVETQYF
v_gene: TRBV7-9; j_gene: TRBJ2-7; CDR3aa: CANSAGDVSSYEQYF
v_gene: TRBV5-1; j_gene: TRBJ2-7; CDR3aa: CASSLGPSGTYEQYF
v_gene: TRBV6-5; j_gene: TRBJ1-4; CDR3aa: CAGSSTGPPEKLFF
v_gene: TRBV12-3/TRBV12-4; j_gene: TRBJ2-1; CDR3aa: CASSDQSSYNEQFF